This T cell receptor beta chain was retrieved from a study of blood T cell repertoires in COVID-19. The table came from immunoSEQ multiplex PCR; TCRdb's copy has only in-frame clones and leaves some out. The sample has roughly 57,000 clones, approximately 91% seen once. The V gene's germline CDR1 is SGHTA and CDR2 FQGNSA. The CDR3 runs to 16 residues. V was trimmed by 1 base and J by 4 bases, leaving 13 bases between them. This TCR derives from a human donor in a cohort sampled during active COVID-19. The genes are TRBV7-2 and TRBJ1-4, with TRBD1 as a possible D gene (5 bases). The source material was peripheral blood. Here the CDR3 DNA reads TGTGCCAGCAGCTTAGGGCCCCAGGGAAATAATGAAAAACTGTTTTTT. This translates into CASSLGPQGNNEKLFF.